One sample yielded the 27 T cell receptor beta chains listed below, sequenced in a study of blood T cell repertoires in COVID-19. Sequencing used immunoSEQ multiplex PCR; TCRdb keeps in-frame clones, though not all of them. Here the sample spans approximately 150,000 clones, 76% being singletons. The sample was peripheral blood. The receptors derive from a man aged 55 to 70 with acute or convalescent COVID-19.

J is TRBJ1-5 and V is TRBV9; 9 positions match TRBD1. Germline V gene data show CDR1 as SGDLS and CDR2 as YYNGEE. The V and J ends lost 0 bases and 3 bases, in that order; junction bases with no gene match: 4. This CDR3 is built from 16 residues. The CDR3: CASSVGTGANNQPQHF. The CDR3 DNA follows: TGTGCCAGCAGCGTAGGGACAGGGGCGAACAATCAGCCCCAGCATTTT.

CDR3 nucleotides: TGTGCCTGGAGTGTTTCTGGGGGCAAAGCTTTCTTT. As protein: CAWSVSGGKAFF. The chain recombines TRBV30 with TRBJ1-1; D might be TRBD1 (6 bases). Germline V gene lookup returns CDR1 GTSNPN and CDR2 SVGIG (reference sequence). Trimming removed 0 bases at V and 9 bases at J, with 11 bases between. The CDR3 loop spans 12 amino acids.

V is TRBV19 and J is TRBJ1-2, with 10 bases lining up with TRBD1. V shed 5 bases and J 7 bases; nucleotides not matched to a gene: 4. The CDR3 is made up of 13 amino acids. Germline V lookup: CDR1 LNHDA, CDR2 SQIVND (reference sequence). The DNA for the CDR3 is TGTGCCAGTAGTCGGAGACAGGGGGCTGGCTACACCTTC. It encodes CASSRRQGAGYTF.

V and J are TRBV6-5 and TRBJ2-7; TRBD1 matches 7 bases. The length of the CDR3 is 15 residues. Germline loops: CDR1 MNHEY, CDR2 SVGAGI. The V segment lost 1 base and the J segment 2 bases; nucleotides outside the gene matches: 5. The CDR3 region is CASSYFRDRTYEQYF. The CDR3 coding sequence is TGTGCCAGCAGTTACTTTCGGGACAGAACCTACGAGCAGTACTTC.

J is TRBJ2-1 and V is TRBV10-3; TRBD1 agrees at 9 bases. This CDR3 has 17 amino acids. V dropped 5 bases and J dropped 8; count of bases not matched to a gene: 16. Germline lookup yields CDR1 ENHRY and CDR2 SYGVKD. CDR3 nucleotide sequence: TGTGCCATCAGTCCCAACCCCCCGGGACAGGGTAGGTATGAGCAGTTCTTC. The encoded protein is CAISPNPPGQGRYEQFF.

CDR3 amino acids: CASDFDRGGEAFF. The CDR3 bases are TGTGCTAGTGACTTTGACAGGGGCGGTGAAGCTTTCTTT. V usage is TRBV12-5 and J usage is TRBJ1-1, with 8 bases identical to TRBD1. In germline, CDR1 is LGHNT, CDR2 FRNRAP. Trimming at V came to 7 bases and at J to 7 bases, leaving 8 bases not matched to a gene. This CDR3 contains 13 residues.

The J gene is TRBJ1-1, the V gene TRBV29-1; 7 nucleotides align to TRBD1. The CDR3 spans 12 residues. The V segment lost 4 bases and the J segment 11 bases; nucleotides outside the gene matches: 10. Germline lookup yields CDR1 SQVTM and CDR2 ANQGSEA. CDR3 sequence (DNA): TGCAGCGTTGGACAGGGCGGAAGTGGGGCTTTCTTT. Its translation is CSVGQGGSGAFF.

This clone was picked up one time. V and J are TRBV5-5 and TRBJ2-7; the D gene is possibly TRBD2 (7 bases). This CDR3 is 15 amino acids long. The germline V gene encodes CDR1 SGHKS and CDR2 YYEKEE (reference sequence). Trimming left V 3 bases short and J 2 bases short, with 15 bases between. The CDR3 region is CASSSLRGGAYEQYF. The CDR3 coding sequence is TGTGCCAGCAGCTCCCTAAGGGGGGGTGCCTACGAGCAGTACTTC.

V gene TRBV20-1 combines with J gene TRBJ2-3; 14 nucleotides line up with TRBD2. The CDR3 has 17 residues. Germline CDR1 DFQATT, CDR2 SNEGSKA (reference sequence). V dropped 3 bases and J dropped 3; count of bases not matched to a gene: 8. CDR3 in amino acids: CSASGTSGSRGTDTQYF. CDR3 nucleotides: TGCAGTGCTAGTGGGACTAGCGGGAGCCGAGGGACAGATACGCAGTATTTT.

The V gene is TRBV5-1, the J gene TRBJ2-4; 9 bases agree with TRBD1. CDR3 length: 15 residues. The V gene's germline CDR1 is SGHRS and CDR2 YFSETQ. The ends lost 1 base at V and 9 bases at J; junction bases unmatched: 8. CDR3 region: CASSLSGQGGIIQYF. The CDR3 nucleotides read TGCGCCAGCAGCTTGTCGGGACAGGGCGGTATCATTCAGTACTTC.

The chain employs TRBV6-4 and TRBJ2-1; maybe TRBD2 (5 bases). Germline V gives CDR1 MRHNA, CDR2 SNTAGT. V lost 2 bases to trimming and J lost 9 bases, with 8 bases between them. The CDR3 totals 12 residues. CDR3 sequence reads: CASSDNGLEQFF. The CDR3 nucleotides read TGTGCCAGCAGTGACAACGGACTTGAGCAGTTCTTC.

V and J are TRBV5-4 and TRBJ2-5; TRBD1 might be the D (5 bases). The length of the CDR3 is 17 residues. Looked up from germline, CDR1 is SGHNT and CDR2 is YYREEE (reference sequence). V lost 0 bases and J lost 4, with 19 bases in between. The CDR3 is CASSLGGSLSTIETQYF. The CDR3, as DNA: TGTGCCAGCAGCTTGGGGGGCAGCCTGTCGACGATAGAGACCCAGTACTTC.

The V and J genes are TRBV14 and TRBJ2-7, with D possibly being TRBD2 (6 bases). CDR3 length: 15 amino acids. The ends were cut back, 1 base at V and 0 bases at J, with 10 bases in the middle. Germline V gene sequence: CDR1 SGHDN, CDR2 FVKESK. The CDR3 reads CASSQVLADSYEQYF. The CDR3 nucleotides are TGTGCCAGCAGCCAAGTGTTAGCGGACTCCTACGAGCAGTACTTC.

This clone occurred once. This chain links TRBV27 with TRBJ2-3; D might be TRBD2 (6 bases). Germline assignment: CDR1 MNHEY and CDR2 SMNVEV (reference sequence). The CDR3 runs 15 residues. Deletions cut 6 bases from V and 4 bases from J, with 17 bases between. The CDR3 sequence: CASRNAGLDADTQYF. Written as DNA, the CDR3 is TGTGCCAGCAGAAATGCGGGGCTAGACGCAGATACGCAGTATTTT.

This chain joins TRBV2 and TRBJ2-7, with 9 bases that match TRBD1. This CDR3 has 10 amino acids. The trim removed 9 bases at V and 11 bases at J, leaving 5 bases unmatched. Germline V CDR1 and CDR2: SNHLY, FYNNEI. The CDR3 sequence: CASFRDREYF. CDR3 in DNA: TGTGCCAGTTTCCGGGACAGGGAGTACTTC.

This sequence joins TRBV5-4 and TRBJ2-5; TRBD1 is a possible D gene (6 bases). The CDR3 is 14 amino acids. Germline-derived CDR1 and CDR2 are SGHNT and YYREEE (reference sequence). V was pared by 2 bases and J by 5 bases, with 13 bases between. The CDR3 loop reads CASSLLTGLETQYF. In DNA form, the CDR3 reads TGTGCCAGCAGCTTACTTACAGGGTTGGAGACCCAGTACTTC.

For this clone: A junction boundary mismatches the germline segment, possibly from a read error. The chain uses TRBV13 and TRBJ2-5; 8 bases map to TRBD1. The CDR3 consists of 14 residues. Germline V gene sequence: CDR1 PRHDT, CDR2 FYEKMQ (reference sequence). CDR3 bases: TGTGCCAGCAGCATAGGACAGGGCTACGAGACCCAGTACTTC. Protein: CASSIGQGYETQYF.

V gene TRBV24-1 combines with J gene TRBJ2-2, with D tentatively TRBD2 (5 bases). Germline CDR1 and CDR2: KGHDR and SFDVKD. The CDR3 runs to 12 residues. Trimming cost V 9 bases and J 3 bases, with 7 bases left between them. The CDR3: CATQADTGELFF. CDR3 nucleotides: TGTGCCACCCAAGCGGACACCGGGGAGCTGTTTTTT.

This sequence joins TRBV5-1 and TRBJ1-1, with 11 positions matching TRBD1. The J segment lost 5 bases and the V segment lost 4 bases, leaving 4 bases of the junction unmatched. The CDR3 covers 14 residues. The germline V gene has CDR1 SGHRS and CDR2 YFSETQ. CDR3 region: CASSPGQGATEAFF. The CDR3 nucleotides read TGCGCCAGCAGCCCCGGACAGGGGGCGACTGAAGCTTTCTTT.

The V call is TRBV15, the J call TRBJ2-3, with 7 positions matching TRBD2. The junction had 9 bases not matched to a gene; V was cut back by 1 base and J by 5 bases. The CDR3 is made up of 16 amino acids. CDR1 is LNHNV, CDR2 YYDKDF, per germline (reference sequence). This CDR3 reads CATSRGLAEGVDTQYF. In DNA form, the CDR3 reads TGTGCCACCAGCAGAGGGCTAGCGGAAGGGGTAGATACGCAGTATTTT.

The chain links TRBV10-2 to TRBJ2-7, with 7 bases fitting TRBD1. Losses at the gene ends were 2 bases for V and 3 bases for J; bases not matched to a gene: 1. Germline CDR1 reads WSHSY; CDR2 reads SAAADI. The CDR3 length is 13 residues. The CDR3 region is CASSEDRDYEQYF. The CDR3 DNA follows: TGCGCCAGCAGTGAGGACAGGGACTACGAGCAGTACTTC.

The chain employs TRBV18 and TRBJ1-2; the match to TRBD1 covers 7 bases. Germline V gives CDR1 KGHSH, CDR2 LQKENI. J was trimmed by 4 bases and V by 6 bases; bases with no gene match: 11. The CDR3 extends over 15 amino acids. CDR3 bases: TGTGCCAGCTCGCCCAACAGGGGACTTAGCTATGGCTACACCTTC. This translates into CASSPNRGLSYGYTF.

The gene calls are TRBV28 and TRBJ2-1; the D gene is possibly TRBD2 (5 bases). V lost 5 bases and J 2 bases, leaving 25 bases between the germline ends. The germline CDR1 and CDR2 sequences are MDHEN and SYDVKM. The CDR3 has 19 residues. The CDR3 DNA follows: TGTGCCAGCAGTCCCGATTCGTCGAACGCAGGAGCGGCCTACAATGAGCAGTTCTTC. Translation: CASSPDSSNAGAAYNEQFF.

This sequence joins TRBV30 and TRBJ2-7; the match to TRBD2 covers 8 bases. The germline gives CDR1 GTSNPN, CDR2 SVGIG (reference sequence). V shed 3 bases, J shed 4 bases, and the junction held 5 bases outside the gene matches. The CDR3 sequence is 13 residues long. The CDR3 is CAWRAGRGYEQYF. The CDR3 DNA reads as TGTGCCTGGAGAGCCGGGAGGGGGTACGAGCAGTACTTC.

Comments on this clone: Other DNA sequences in this sample translate to the same CDR3. This chain connects TRBV5-1 to TRBJ2-7, with TRBD2 matching 7 bases. The CDR3 runs 13 residues. Looked up from germline, CDR1 is SGHRS and CDR2 is YFSETQ. With 3 bases clipped from V and 2 bases from J, the junction kept 2 bases outside the gene matches. The CDR3 DNA is TGCGCCAGCAGCTACGGACTAGCCTACGAGCAGTACTTC. Translation gives CASSYGLAYEQYF.

The J gene is TRBJ1-5, the V gene TRBV7-9; 7 positions agree with TRBD1. The CDR3 loop spans 15 amino acids. CDR1 and CDR2 from the germline V gene are SEHNR and FQNEAQ (reference sequence). J gave up 1 base and V 6 bases, and 6 bases lay outside the gene matches. Written as DNA, the CDR3 is TGTGCCAGCAGATCGGACAGGAAGAGCAATCAGCCCCAGCATTTT. Its translation: CASRSDRKSNQPQHF. Filled out from reference TRBV7-9 and TRBJ1-5, the complete variable domain reads DTGVSQNPRHKITKRGQNVTFRCDPISEHNRLYWYRQTLGQGPEFLTYFQNEAQLEKSRLLSDRFSAERPKGSFSTLEIQRTEQGDSAMYLCASRSDRKSNQPQHFGDGTRLSIL.

This chain connects TRBV24-1 to TRBJ2-1, with 9 nucleotides matching TRBD2. CDR3 length: 13 residues. In germline, CDR1 is KGHDR, CDR2 SFDVKD. The V gene end was trimmed by 8 bases and the J gene end by 6 bases; junction bases not matched to a gene: 4. Here the CDR3 reads CATMLSGSNEQFF. CDR3 DNA sequence: TGTGCCACCATGCTTAGCGGGAGCAATGAGCAGTTCTTC.